This T cell receptor (beta chain) was recovered during a study of Graves' ophthalmopathy and Graves' hyperthyroidism. The study, taken as a whole, reports: Among thyroid clonotypes expanded above 0.001 frequency, most also appeared in blood.

Hyperthyroidism qualified as stable when ophthalmopathy did not develop within 18 months of follow-up. This clonotype has only a few counts. What it binds is unknown. This CDR3 comprises 14 residues. CDR1 and CDR2 from the germline V gene are MGHRA and YSYEKL. With 4 bases removed from V and 4 bases from J, the gap between germline ends came to 10 bases. Beta-chain TCR CDR3 regions were amplified from RNA transcripts. RT-PCR with HTBI primers came first, then second-round multiplex PCR. Each CDR3 protein gets one entry after TCRdb re-called the multiplex PCR reads with MiXCR. This repertoire shows about 390,000 distinct CDR3 sequences, approximately 15% found once; its top ten account for roughly 7%.

The rearrangement links TRBV4-1 to TRBJ2-2; D may be TRBD1 (6 bases). Material for sequencing was peripheral blood. This TCR derives from a young woman with stable Graves' hyperthyroidism. This CDR3 is CASSLRQATGELFF. The CDR3 nucleotides are TGCGCCAGCAGCCTCCGACAGGCCACCGGGGAGCTGTTTTTT.